This T cell receptor (beta chain) was found in a study of T cell repertoires in cytomegalovirus infection. For this clonotype: Its antigen is unidentified.

V shed 1 base and J shed 5 bases, with 9 bases lying between them. This CDR3 region has 14 residues. From germline, CDR1 is LGHDT and CDR2 YNNKEL (reference sequence). TCRdb reprocessed the reads with MiXCR, giving one entry per CDR3 protein. The table records 550,000 to 850,000 distinct CDR3 sequences, around a third of them present only once. The sequence derives from a human donor in good health (CMV status not recorded). Some clones in this sample may be carry-over from other donors' samples. Sequences were derived from cultured PBMCs, sampled from culture after CMV antigen stimulation. The chain couples TRBV3-1 to TRBJ2-1; D ambiguous. As DNA, the CDR3 is TGTGCCAGCAGCCAAGTACTGAACGACAATGAGCAGTTCTTC. It yields the protein CASSQVLNDNEQFF.